This T cell receptor (beta chain) was sequenced for a study of blood T cell repertoires in COVID-19. Study at large: COVID-19 samples, acute and convalescent, were from the United States, Italy and Spain. PBMCs, B-cell-depleted T cells, or T cells provided the cDNA or gDNA that made up the material.

The V end lost 0 bases, the J end lost 4 bases, and 10 bases lay between the germline ends. The CDR3 consists of 14 residues. Germline lookup yields CDR1 SGDLS and CDR2 YYNGEE. Original handling: It was from reference gene primer amplification that nucleated cell counts were estimated. Repertoires were generated with immunoSEQ multiplex PCR, while TCRdb's copy carries only in-frame clones and drops some. The D gene and trimming were derived from the DNA, and the V and J assignments and clone size from that table. The sample includes 190,000 or so clones, roughly 86% of them seen just once. The source of this sequence is a man aged 35-49 years with active or convalescent COVID-19. The genes are TRBV9 and TRBJ1-1; D might be TRBD1 (6 bases). Sequencing input: peripheral blood. DNA of the CDR3: TGTGCCAGCAGCGTAGGGGACATGGGCACTGAAGCTTTCTTT. This translates into CASSVGDMGTEAFF.